Listed here are 13 T cell receptor beta chains from one sample, sequenced in a study of control samples from healthy donors and cancer patients. Here immunoSEQ multiplex PCR was the method, and the copy in TCRdb shows in-frame clones only, minus some. The sample records fewer than 150,000 clones, roughly 90% being singletons. The sample comprised blood. These receptors came from a man aged 18 to 30 in good health.

This clone came up a few times. In DNA form, the CDR3 reads TGTGCCAGCAGTGGGGGTGGCGGAGACCACCAAGAGACCCAGTACTTC. Protein product: CASSGGGGDHQETQYF. This chain links TRBV2 with TRBJ2-5, with no clear D. Trimming removed 4 bases from V and 0 bases from J, with 15 bases in between. Germline CDR1 reads SNHLY; CDR2 reads FYNNEI. The CDR3 totals 16 residues.

The V call is TRBV6-1, the J call TRBJ1-3; D is undetermined. V dropped 2 bases and J dropped 0 bases, with 11 bases sitting between them. The CDR3 loop spans 16 amino acids. The germline V gene has CDR1 MNHNS and CDR2 SASEGT. CDR3 nucleotides: TGTGCCAGCAGTGAATTGGGGAGTCCCTCTGGAAACACCATATATTTT. Protein product: CASSELGSPSGNTIYF.

The CDR3 DNA reads TGTGCCAGCAGTGATCCCTTTCGGCAAGGAGCTTTCTTT. Residues: CASSDPFRQGAFF. The chain recombines TRBV6-1 with TRBJ1-1, with no clear D. CDR3 size: 13 residues. Trimming removed 3 bases at V and 10 bases at J, with 15 bases between. The germline V gene encodes CDR1 MNHNS and CDR2 SASEGT.

The chain combines TRBV4-1 with TRBJ2-7; D may be TRBD2 (6 bases). Germline lookup yields CDR1 MGHRA and CDR2 YSYEKL. Trimming took 1 base from V and 5 from J, leaving 12 bases between them. The CDR3 is made up of 14 amino acids. The CDR3 spells CASSQVGGFDEQYF. The CDR3 nucleotides read TGCGCCAGCAGCCAAGTTGGAGGGTTTGACGAGCAGTACTTC.

This clone has just one count. The J gene is TRBJ2-7, the V gene TRBV30; possible D gene TRBD2, 6 bases. V shed 2 bases and J shed 7 bases, with 21 bases lying between them. Germline loops: CDR1 GTSNPN, CDR2 SVGIG (reference sequence). This CDR3 has 15 residues. CDR3 coding DNA: TGTGCCTGGAGTCGCCTGGGAGGACAACAATTGGAGCAGTACTTC. It is translated as CAWSRLGGQQLEQYF.

This chain uses TRBV10-1 with TRBJ2-1; tentatively, D is TRBD1 (5 bases). CDR1 and CDR2 from the germline V gene are WNHNN and SYGVQD (reference sequence). This CDR3 region has 14 residues. V lost 4 bases and J 3 bases, leaving 10 bases between the germline ends. The CDR3 DNA reads TGCGCCAGCAGTGGTGGACACAACTACAATGAGCAGTTCTTC. It codes for CASSGGHNYNEQFF.

V and J are TRBV5-1 and TRBJ2-7; no firm D call. In germline, CDR1 is SGHRS, CDR2 YFSETQ. This CDR3 spans 16 amino acids. V lost 0 bases and J 0 bases, leaving 13 bases between the germline ends. CDR3 DNA: TGCGCCAGCAGCTTGGCTATTGGCAGAATCTCCTACGAGCAGTACTTC. It yields the protein CASSLAIGRISYEQYF.

The chain joins TRBV11-2 to TRBJ1-1, with D unclear. Germline V gives CDR1 SGHAT, CDR2 FQNNGV. The CDR3 totals 14 residues. V lost 1 base to trimming and J lost 1 base, with 7 bases between them. CDR3 bases: TGTGCCAGCAGCTTAGGTACGGCGAACACTGAAGCTTTCTTT. Translating gives CASSLGTANTEAFF.

V gene TRBV27 combines with J gene TRBJ1-1; TRBD1 matches at 7 bases. CDR1 and CDR2 from the germline V gene are MNHEY and SMNVEV (reference sequence). CDR3 length: 14 residues. Trimming removed 8 bases from V and 1 base from J; junction bases left unmatched: 7. CDR3 in amino acids: CASSLNRGNTEAFF. As DNA, the CDR3 is TGTGCCAGCTCCTTAAACAGGGGGAACACTGAAGCTTTCTTT.

The chain combines TRBV29-1 with TRBJ1-1; 8 nucleotides line up with TRBD1. Germline-derived CDR1 and CDR2 are SQVTM and ANQGSEA. There are 15 residues in the CDR3. Trimming cost V 2 bases and J 5 bases; bases outside gene matches: 10. The CDR3 nucleotides read TGCAGCGTTGAATCTCAGGGGGCCTTTGTAACTGAAGCTTTCTTT. Protein: CSVESQGAFVTEAFF.

The V call is TRBV4-2, the J call TRBJ1-6, with D possibly being TRBD1 (5 bases). There are 15 residues in the CDR3. The germline CDR1 and CDR2 sequences are LGHNA and YNFKEQ. V lost 5 bases and J lost 2, with 10 bases in between. In DNA, the CDR3 is TGTGCCAGCAGCGCGACAGAAGCCTATAATTCACCCCTCCACTTT. It codes for CASSATEAYNSPLHF.

Of note for this clone: Germline and junction disagree at one end, which may indicate a read error. Different DNA sequences within this sample yield the same CDR3. The chain uses TRBV5-5 and TRBJ1-6, with 7 bases lining up with TRBD1. The CDR3 length is 17 residues. Germline V CDR1 and CDR2: SGHKS, YYEKEE (reference sequence). The CDR3 loop reads CASSLVWTGYYNSPLHF. CDR3 nucleotide sequence: TGTGCTAGCAGCTTGGTGTGGACAGGCTACTATAATTCACCCCTCCACTTT. Drawing the rest from reference TRBV5-5 and TRBJ1-6, the complete variable domain is DAGVTQSPTHLIKTRGQQVTLRCSPISGHKSVSWYQQVLGQGPQFIFQYYEKEERGRGNFPDRFSARQFPNYSSELNVNALLLGDSALYLCASSLVWTGYYNSPLHFGNGTRLTVT.

This clone was seen a single time. The V and J genes are TRBV4-1 and TRBJ1-2; no reliable D call. CDR1 is MGHRA, CDR2 YSYEKL, per germline. This CDR3 has 14 residues. Trimming took 1 base from V and 4 from J, leaving 10 bases between them. Here the CDR3 reads CASSQVVGIYGYTF. The CDR3 DNA follows: TGCGCCAGCAGCCAAGTGGTAGGGATCTATGGCTACACCTTC.